The 5 T cell receptor beta chains below come from one sample, sequenced in a study of shared clonotypes between healthy human individuals. Produced via immunoSEQ multiplex PCR; TCRdb's table is partial and in-frame only. The sample contains over a million clones, approximately 80% of which appear only once. The sample was memory CD4+ T cells from PBMCs. The subset is: CD45RA-negative fraction. The receptors were sampled from a man aged 18 to 30 in good health. Some clones in this sample may be carry-over from other donors' samples.

This clone showed up just a few times. The chain carries TRBV18 and TRBJ2-7; unclear D gene. The germline gives CDR1 KGHSH, CDR2 LQKENI. Trimming took 3 bases from V and 2 from J, leaving 14 bases between them. CDR3 length: 15 amino acids. CDR3 in amino acids: CASSPTPTTTYEQYF. The CDR3 DNA is TGTGCCAGCTCACCTACCCCCACCACTACCTACGAGCAGTACTTC.

In the case of this clone: Other DNA sequences in the sample encode the same CDR3. The chain is built from TRBV5-1 and TRBJ2-1; no clear D gene. CDR3 length equals 16 residues. V lost 0 bases, J lost 0 bases, and 10 bases lay in between. From germline, CDR1 is SGHRS and CDR2 YFSETQ. The CDR3 reads CASSLASPSSYNEQFF. CDR3 nucleotides: TGCGCCAGCAGCTTGGCTTCACCGAGCTCCTACAATGAGCAGTTCTTC.

Written as DNA, the CDR3 is TGTGCCAGCAGTTCGAGGGGCAGGAACTATGGCTACACCTTC. It yields the protein CASSSRGRNYGYTF. J is TRBJ1-2 and V is TRBV27; TRBD1 might be the D (5 bases). This CDR3 contains 14 residues. Per germline, CDR1 MNHEY and CDR2 SMNVEV (reference sequence). Trimming removed 4 bases from V and 2 bases from J, with 11 bases in between.

This chain links TRBV4-1 with TRBJ2-4; 8 positions agree with TRBD1. Looked up from germline, CDR1 is MGHRA and CDR2 is YSYEKL. The CDR3 is made up of 16 amino acids. J gave up 8 bases and V 2 bases, and 11 bases lay outside the gene matches. CDR3 coding DNA: TGCGCCAGCAGCCAACCCTATAAGGACAGGGTGGACATTCAGTACTTC. It translates to CASSQPYKDRVDIQYF.

The rearrangement uses TRBV5-6 and TRBJ2-1; 9 bases agree with TRBD1. Germline CDR1 is SGHDT and CDR2 is YYEEEE. This CDR3 has 15 amino acids. The V segment lost 5 bases and the J segment 7 bases; nucleotides outside the gene matches: 10. The CDR3 nucleotides read TGTGCCAGCAGACAAACAGGGGGCGGGTGGAATGAGCAGTTCTTC. Translated, it gives CASRQTGGGWNEQFF.